This T cell receptor (beta chain) appears in the sequencing data of a study of T cell repertoires in cytomegalovirus infection (dated by TCRdb to the late 2010s). In the study overall: Because public TCR beta signatures pointed to carriage of CMV infection together with the matching HLA type, the HLA type of each donor mattered for the analysis.

Study-wide conclusions, independent of this receptor: The ex vivo response was dominated by HLA-C-restricted CMV-specific TCR beta clonotypes, and the single most frequent clonotype in two of eight donors was supplied by these HLA-C-restricted clonotypes. Cumulative frequency of public TCR beta family members discriminated carriers of CMV infection plus the relevant HLA type in this cohort and an independent roughly 320-donor cohort.

Sequencing was carried out with an Illumina HiSeq 1500. TCRdb's own reprocessing of the public reads used fastp at Q25 and MiXCR and kept productive beta chains. CDR3 protein duplicates are merged, each entry listing the most common genes and DNA. This sample has under 200,000 distinct CDR3 sequences in its table, and about 15% of those were observed once. Approximately 19% of the sample is taken by the ten largest. This clonotype was detected a few times. It lacks a known antigen. Per-base quality was not reported, and no clone a single base away is much larger than it. The clonotype comes from a human donor in good health (CMV status not recorded). Some clones in this sample may be carry-over from other donors' samples. The sequencing input was CD8+ T cells from PBMCs.

The DNA sequence reads TGCAGTGCTAGAACGTGGGGGAATGAAAAACTGTTTTTT. Translated, it gives CSARTWGNEKLFF. The sequence links TRBV20-1 to TRBJ1-4, with a tentative D gene TRBD1 over 5 matching bases. Trimming at the junction amounts to 2 bases on V and 5 bases on J, and the germline ends lie 9 bases apart. The CDR3 goes from the cysteine to the phenylalanine over 13 residues. Of all the DNA, just the CDR3 is kept, 39 bases in frame from base 1. Sequences DFQATT (CDR1) and SNEGSKA (CDR2) are obtained from the germline V gene (reference sequence).